Included here is one TCR beta chain sequence, with context. The target antigen is unknown. The germline CDR1 and CDR2 sequences are SGHAT and FQNNGV. V was shortened by 5 bases and J by 0 bases, with 10 bases between the two germline ends. The CDR3 contains 14 residues. This sample is drawn from a study of early stage breast cancer tumors. The study, taken as a whole, reports: Tumors had about 2.5-fold higher T cell density and higher clonality than adjacent normal breast tissue.

Libraries were prepared by immunoSEQ multiplex PCR; TCRdb keeps only in-frame clonotypes and omits some of them. Of about 72,000 clones in the sample, 79% were seen once. The sample was blood. This TCR derives from a person aged 55 to 70 with breast cancer. The chain links TRBV11-2 to TRBJ2-5, with D perhaps TRBD1 (6 bases). This CDR3 is CASSTYRDQETQYF. As DNA, the CDR3 is TGTGCCAGCAGCACCTACAGGGACCAAGAGACCCAGTACTTC.